These 4 T cell receptor beta chains were all obtained from the same sample, sequenced in a study of molecular identifiers for immune sequencing clone quantification. TCRdb re-analysed the PCR reads in MiXCR, keeping a single row per CDR3 protein. This table has about 500,000 distinct CDR3 sequences, about 25% appearing once. The specimen was naive CD8+ T cells from blood, with Jurkat cell RNA spiked in. Documented subset: FACS-sorted CD8+CD4-CCR7+CD45RA+ naive T cells. The receptor set was obtained from a human donor in good health. Some libraries in this study had Jurkat cell RNA spiked in.

This clonotype was detected many times. The V call is TRBV6-2 or TRBV6-3, the J call TRBJ2-4, with D maybe TRBD1 (6 bases). Germline CDR1 is MNHEY and CDR2 is SVGEGT. The CDR3 length is 17 residues. Trimming removed 3 bases from V and 0 bases from J, with 15 bases in between. The CDR3 spells CASSYPDRSLAKNIQYF. The CDR3 coding sequence is TGTGCCAGCAGTTATCCCGACAGGAGCCTAGCCAAAAACATTCAGTACTTC.

This sequence joins TRBV9 and TRBJ2-5; weak D call: TRBD1 (6 bases). Germline-derived CDR1 and CDR2 are SGDLS and YYNGEE. This CDR3 has 16 residues. Trimming took 4 bases from V and 1 from J, leaving 17 bases between them. DNA for the CDR3: TGTGCCAGCAGCCTAAACAGGGACGGGCGCCAAGAGACCCAGTACTTC. Translating it yields CASSLNRDGRQETQYF.

At least ten counts were recorded for this clonotype. V usage is TRBV29-1 and J usage is TRBJ1-1; a possible D gene is TRBD1 (6 bases). Trimming took off 6 bases at V and 5 bases at J, with 13 bases between the two ends. The CDR3 totals 12 residues. CDR1 and CDR2 from the germline V gene are SQVTM and ANQGSEA. Written as DNA, the CDR3 is TGCAGCGTAGACACCAGGGGTACTGAAGCTTTCTTT. Its translation is CSVDTRGTEAFF.

This clonotype was seen repeatedly, ten times or more. The gene calls are TRBV2 and TRBJ2-3; D not certain. Trimming took off 7 bases at V and 2 bases at J, with 7 bases between the two ends. The germline gives CDR1 SNHLY, CDR2 FYNNEI. The CDR3 sequence is 12 residues long. The CDR3 region is CASIMLTDTQYF. Written as DNA, the CDR3 is TGTGCCAGCATTATGCTCACAGATACGCAGTATTTT.